The clone carrying this TCR beta chain was found many times. Its target is unknown. cDNA carried unique molecular identifiers, and a universal primer site was added by template switching. TCRdb recomputed calls from the 5' RACE reads with MiXCR, one row per CDR3 protein. The sample lists around 480,000 distinct CDR3 sequences, roughly 13% occurring once. The record originates from a study of identical twins. V was clipped by 7 bases and J by 0 bases, with 13 bases between them. The CDR3 covers 13 residues. In germline, CDR1 is SQVTM, CDR2 ANQGSEA. Study results and limitations: Surplus twin overlap in beta out-of-frame sequences was less pronounced. There was more out-of-frame TCR alpha sharing in monozygotic twins than models estimated. The study drew conclusions from cross-sectional statistical analysis, not from following the same donors.

These data were also reused for a study on yellow fever vaccine responses in identical twins.

The J gene is TRBJ2-7, the V gene TRBV29-1; D possibly corresponds to TRBD2 (6 bases). This clonotype was obtained from a woman aged 18-29 years in good health. Specimen: CD4+ T cells sorted from blood. The CDR3 coding sequence is TGCAGCGGCCGTAGCGGAGGCTCCTACGAGCAGTACTTC. This gives the protein CSGRSGGSYEQYF.